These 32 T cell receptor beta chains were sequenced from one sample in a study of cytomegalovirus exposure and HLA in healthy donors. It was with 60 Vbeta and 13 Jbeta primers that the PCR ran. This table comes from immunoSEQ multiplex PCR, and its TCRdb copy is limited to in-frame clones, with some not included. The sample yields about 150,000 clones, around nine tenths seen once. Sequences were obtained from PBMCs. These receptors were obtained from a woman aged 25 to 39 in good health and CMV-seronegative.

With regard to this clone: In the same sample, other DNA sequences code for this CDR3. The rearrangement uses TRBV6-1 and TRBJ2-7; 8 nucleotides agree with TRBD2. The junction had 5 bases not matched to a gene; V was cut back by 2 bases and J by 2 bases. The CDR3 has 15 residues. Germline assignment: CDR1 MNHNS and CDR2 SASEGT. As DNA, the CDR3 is TGTGCCAGCAGTGAACTAGCGGGCATGCCCTACGAGCAGTACTTC. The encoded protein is CASSELAGMPYEQYF.

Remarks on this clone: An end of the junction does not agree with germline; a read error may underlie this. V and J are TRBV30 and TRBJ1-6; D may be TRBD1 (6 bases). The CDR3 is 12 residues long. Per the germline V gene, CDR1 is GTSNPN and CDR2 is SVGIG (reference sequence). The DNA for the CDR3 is TGTGCCGGGAGGGGGGGGAATTCACCCCTCCACTTT. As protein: CAGRGGNSPLHF.

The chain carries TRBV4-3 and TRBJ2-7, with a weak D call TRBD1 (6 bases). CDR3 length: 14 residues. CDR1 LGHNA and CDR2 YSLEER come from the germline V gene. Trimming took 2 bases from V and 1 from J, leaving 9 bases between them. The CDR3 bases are TGCGCCAGCAGCCAACTACAGGGTTCCTACGAGCAGTACTTC. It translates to CASSQLQGSYEQYF.

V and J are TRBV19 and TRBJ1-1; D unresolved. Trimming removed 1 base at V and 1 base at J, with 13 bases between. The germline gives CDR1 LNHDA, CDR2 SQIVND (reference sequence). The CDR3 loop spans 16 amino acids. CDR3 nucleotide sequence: TGTGCCAGTAGTATAGCCGGTTTAGCGGGGAACACTGAAGCTTTCTTT. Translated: CASSIAGLAGNTEAFF.

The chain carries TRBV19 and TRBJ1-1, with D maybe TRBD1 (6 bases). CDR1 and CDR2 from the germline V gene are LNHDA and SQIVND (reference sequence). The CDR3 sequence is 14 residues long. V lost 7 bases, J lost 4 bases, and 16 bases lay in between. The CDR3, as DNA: TGTGCCAGTAATCAGGGAGGGGGACGCACTGAAGCTTTCTTT. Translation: CASNQGGGRTEAFF.

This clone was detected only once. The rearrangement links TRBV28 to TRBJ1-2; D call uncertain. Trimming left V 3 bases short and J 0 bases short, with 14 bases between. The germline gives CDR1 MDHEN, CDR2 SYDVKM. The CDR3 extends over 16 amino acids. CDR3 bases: TGTGCCAGCAGTTTTTTTGAGAGGAGAGCTAACTATGGCTACACCTTC. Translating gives CASSFFERRANYGYTF.

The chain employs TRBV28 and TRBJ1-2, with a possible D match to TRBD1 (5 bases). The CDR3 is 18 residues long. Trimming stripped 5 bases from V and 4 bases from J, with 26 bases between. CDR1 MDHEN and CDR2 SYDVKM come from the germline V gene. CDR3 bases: TGTGCCAGCAGTGTTGGAGGGGCAGGCTCCCGCCCGGTCTATGGCTACACCTTC. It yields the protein CASSVGGAGSRPVYGYTF.

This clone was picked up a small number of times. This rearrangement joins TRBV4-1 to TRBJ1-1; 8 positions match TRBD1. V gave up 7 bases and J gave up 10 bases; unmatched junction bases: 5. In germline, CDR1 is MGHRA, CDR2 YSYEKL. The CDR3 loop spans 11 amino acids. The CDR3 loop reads CASTSTGGAFF. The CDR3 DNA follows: TGCGCCAGCACCTCTACAGGGGGAGCTTTCTTT.

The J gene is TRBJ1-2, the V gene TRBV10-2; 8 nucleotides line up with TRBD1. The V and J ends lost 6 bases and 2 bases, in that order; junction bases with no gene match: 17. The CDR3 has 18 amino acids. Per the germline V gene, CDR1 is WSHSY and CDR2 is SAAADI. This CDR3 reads CASRGIYVPRTGNYGYTF. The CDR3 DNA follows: TGCGCCAGCAGGGGCATTTATGTTCCTAGGACAGGGAACTATGGCTACACCTTC.

The DNA for the CDR3 is TGTGCCAGTAGTACTCCGACTAGCGGGGGGTACAATGAGCAGTTCTTC. It specifies CASSTPTSGGYNEQFF. The gene calls are TRBV19 and TRBJ2-1; 13 bases match TRBD2. Germline V lookup: CDR1 LNHDA, CDR2 SQIVND (reference sequence). The length of the CDR3 is 16 residues. The junction had 4 bases not matched to a gene; V was cut back by 4 bases and J by 4 bases.

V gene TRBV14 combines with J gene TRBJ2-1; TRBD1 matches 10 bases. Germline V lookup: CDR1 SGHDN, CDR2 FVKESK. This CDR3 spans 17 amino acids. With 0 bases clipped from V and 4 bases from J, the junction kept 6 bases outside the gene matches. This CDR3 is CASSQDWGTGEYNEQFF. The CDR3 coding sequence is TGTGCCAGCAGCCAAGATTGGGGGACAGGGGAGTACAATGAGCAGTTCTTC. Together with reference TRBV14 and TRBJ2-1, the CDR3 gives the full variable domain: EAGVTQFPSHSVIEKGQTVTLRCDPISGHDNLYWYRRVMGKEIKFLLHFVKESKQDESGMPNNRFLAERTGGTYSTLKVQPAELEDSGVYFCASSQDWGTGEYNEQFFGPGTRLTVL.

CDR3 coding DNA: TGTGCCAGCTCACCACTGACAGTTACGGGCACAGATACGCAGTATTTT. It yields the protein CASSPLTVTGTDTQYF. The chain links TRBV18 to TRBJ2-3, with D tentatively TRBD1 (5 bases). The V gene lost 1 base and the J gene lost 1 base, with 12 bases spanning the gap. Per germline, CDR1 KGHSH and CDR2 LQKENI. The CDR3 extends over 16 amino acids.

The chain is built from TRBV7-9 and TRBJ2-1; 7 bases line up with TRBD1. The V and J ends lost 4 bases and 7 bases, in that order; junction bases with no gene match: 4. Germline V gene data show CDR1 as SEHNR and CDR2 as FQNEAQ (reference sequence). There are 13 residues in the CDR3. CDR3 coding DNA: TGTGCCAGCAGCTCCCGGGACAGTAATGAGCAGTTCTTC. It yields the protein CASSSRDSNEQFF.

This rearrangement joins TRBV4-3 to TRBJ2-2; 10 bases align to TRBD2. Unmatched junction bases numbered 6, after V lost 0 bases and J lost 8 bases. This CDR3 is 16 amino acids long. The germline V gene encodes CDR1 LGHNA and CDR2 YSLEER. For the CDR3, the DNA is TGCGCCAGCAGCCAAGACAGCGGGGGGGCTGGTGGGGAGCTGTTTTTT. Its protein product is CASSQDSGGAGGELFF.

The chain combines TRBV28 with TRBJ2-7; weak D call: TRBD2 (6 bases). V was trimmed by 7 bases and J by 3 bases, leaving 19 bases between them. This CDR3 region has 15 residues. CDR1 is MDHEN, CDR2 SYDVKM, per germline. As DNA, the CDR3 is TGTGCCAGCACGAGGAGGGAGTCTATTGTCTACGAGCAGTACTTC. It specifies CASTRRESIVYEQYF. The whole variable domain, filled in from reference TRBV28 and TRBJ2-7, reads DVKVTQSSRYLVKRTGEKVFLECVQDMDHENMFWYRQDPGLGLRLIYFSYDVKMKEKGDIPEGYSVSREKKERFSLILESASTNQTSMYLCASTRRESIVYEQYFGPGTRLTVT.

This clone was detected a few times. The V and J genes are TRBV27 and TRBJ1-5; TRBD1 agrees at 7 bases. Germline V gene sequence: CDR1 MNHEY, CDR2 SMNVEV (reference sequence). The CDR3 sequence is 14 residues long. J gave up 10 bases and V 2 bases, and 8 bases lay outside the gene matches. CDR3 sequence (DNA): TGTGCCAGCAGTTTAATTCTGGGGACAGCCCCCCAGCATTTT. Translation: CASSLILGTAPQHF.

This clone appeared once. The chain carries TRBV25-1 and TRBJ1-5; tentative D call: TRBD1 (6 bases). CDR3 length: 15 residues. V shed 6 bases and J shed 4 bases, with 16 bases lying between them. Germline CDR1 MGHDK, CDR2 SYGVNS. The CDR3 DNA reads TGTGCCAGCAGCCAGGGGAACGGACCTAATCAGCCCCAGCATTTT. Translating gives CASSQGNGPNQPQHF. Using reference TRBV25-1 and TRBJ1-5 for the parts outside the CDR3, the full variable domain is EADIYQTPRYLVIGTGKKITLECSQTMGHDKMYWYQQDPGMELHLIHYSYGVNSTEKGDLSSESTVSRIRTEHFPLTLESARPSHTSQYLCASSQGNGPNQPQHFGDGTRLSIL.

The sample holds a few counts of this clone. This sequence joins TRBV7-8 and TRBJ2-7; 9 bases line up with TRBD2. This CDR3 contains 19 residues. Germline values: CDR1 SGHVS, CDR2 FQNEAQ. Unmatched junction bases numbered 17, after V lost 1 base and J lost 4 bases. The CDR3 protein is CASSLDASGITRWPYEQYF. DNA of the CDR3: TGTGCCAGCAGCTTAGACGCTAGCGGGATCACCCGTTGGCCTTACGAGCAGTACTTC.

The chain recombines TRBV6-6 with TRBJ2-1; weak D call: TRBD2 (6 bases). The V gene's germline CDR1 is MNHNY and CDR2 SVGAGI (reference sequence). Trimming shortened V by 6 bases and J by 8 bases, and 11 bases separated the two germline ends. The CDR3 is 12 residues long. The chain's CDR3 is CASRRLVDEQFF. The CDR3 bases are TGTGCCAGCAGGCGACTAGTCGATGAGCAGTTCTTC.

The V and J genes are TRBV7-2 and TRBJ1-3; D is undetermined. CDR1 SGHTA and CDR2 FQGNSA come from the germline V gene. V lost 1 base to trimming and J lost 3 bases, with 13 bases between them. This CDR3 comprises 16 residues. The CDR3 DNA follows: TGTGCCAGCAGCTTAGGCCTGAGGGATTTTGGAAACACCATATATTTT. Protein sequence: CASSLGLRDFGNTIYF.

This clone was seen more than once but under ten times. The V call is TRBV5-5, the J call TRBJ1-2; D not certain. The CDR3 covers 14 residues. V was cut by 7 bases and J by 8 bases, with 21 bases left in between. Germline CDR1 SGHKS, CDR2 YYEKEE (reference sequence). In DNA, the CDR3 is TGTGCCAGCCTTGTTTCCGGGAGCGCCGGGGGCTACACCTTC. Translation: CASLVSGSAGGYTF.

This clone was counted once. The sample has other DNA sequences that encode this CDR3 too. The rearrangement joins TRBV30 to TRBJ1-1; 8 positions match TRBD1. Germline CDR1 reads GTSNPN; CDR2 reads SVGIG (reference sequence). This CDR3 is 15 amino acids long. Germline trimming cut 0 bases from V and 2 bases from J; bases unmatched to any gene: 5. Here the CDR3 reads CAWSVGPGGNTEAFF. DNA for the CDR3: TGTGCCTGGAGTGTCGGCCCAGGGGGCAACACTGAAGCTTTCTTT.

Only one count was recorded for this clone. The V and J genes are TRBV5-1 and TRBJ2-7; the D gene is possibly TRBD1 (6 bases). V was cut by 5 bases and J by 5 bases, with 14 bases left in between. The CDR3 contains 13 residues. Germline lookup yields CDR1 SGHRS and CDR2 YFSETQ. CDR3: CASRDPQGNEQYF. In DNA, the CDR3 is TGCGCCAGCAGGGACCCGCAGGGGAACGAGCAGTACTTC.

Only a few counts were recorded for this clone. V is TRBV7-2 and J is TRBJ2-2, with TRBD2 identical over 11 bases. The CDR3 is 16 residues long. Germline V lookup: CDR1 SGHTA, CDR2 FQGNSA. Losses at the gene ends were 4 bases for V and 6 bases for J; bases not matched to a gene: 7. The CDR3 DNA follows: TGTGCCAGCAGCTCAAGACTAGCGGGAACGGCCGGGGAGCTGTTTTTT. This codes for CASSSRLAGTAGELFF.

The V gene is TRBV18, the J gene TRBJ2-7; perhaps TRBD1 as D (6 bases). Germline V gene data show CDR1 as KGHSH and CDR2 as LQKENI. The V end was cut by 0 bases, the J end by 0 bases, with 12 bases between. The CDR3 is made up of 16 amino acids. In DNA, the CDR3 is TGTGCCAGCTCACCACCTCAGGGGCCGAGCTCCTACGAGCAGTACTTC. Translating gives CASSPPQGPSSYEQYF.

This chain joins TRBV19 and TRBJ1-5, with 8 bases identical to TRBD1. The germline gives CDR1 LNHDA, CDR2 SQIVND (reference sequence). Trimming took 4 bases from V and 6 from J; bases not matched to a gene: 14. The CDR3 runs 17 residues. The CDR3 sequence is CASSKTGRGHVGQPQHF. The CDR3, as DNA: TGTGCCAGTAGTAAGACCGGCAGGGGGCACGTAGGTCAGCCCCAGCATTTT.

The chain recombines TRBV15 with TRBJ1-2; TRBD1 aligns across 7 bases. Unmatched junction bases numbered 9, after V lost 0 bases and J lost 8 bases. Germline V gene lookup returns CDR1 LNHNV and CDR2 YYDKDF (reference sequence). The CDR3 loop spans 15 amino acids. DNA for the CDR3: TGTGCCACCAGCAGAGATCAGGAGGGGGCTCGAGGCTACACCTTC. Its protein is CATSRDQEGARGYTF. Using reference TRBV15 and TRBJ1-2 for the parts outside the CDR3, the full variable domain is DAMVIQNPRYQVTQFGKPVTLSCSQTLNHNVMYWYQQKSSQAPKLLFHYYDKDFNNEADTPDNFQSRRPNTSFCFLDIRSPGLGDTAMYLCATSRDQEGARGYTFGSGTRLTVV.

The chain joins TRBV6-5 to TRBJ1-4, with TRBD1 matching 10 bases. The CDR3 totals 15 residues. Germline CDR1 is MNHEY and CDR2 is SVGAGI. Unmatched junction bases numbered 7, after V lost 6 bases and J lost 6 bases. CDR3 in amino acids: CASRRAGTGDEKLFF. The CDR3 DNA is TGTGCCAGCAGACGAGCCGGGACAGGGGATGAAAAACTGTTTTTT.

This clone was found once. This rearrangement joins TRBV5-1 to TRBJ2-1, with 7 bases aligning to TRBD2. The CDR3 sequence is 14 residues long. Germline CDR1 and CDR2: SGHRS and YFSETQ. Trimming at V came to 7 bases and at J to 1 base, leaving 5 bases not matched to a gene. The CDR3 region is CASGSSGSYNEQFF. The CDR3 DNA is TGCGCCAGCGGATCTAGCGGTTCCTACAATGAGCAGTTCTTC.

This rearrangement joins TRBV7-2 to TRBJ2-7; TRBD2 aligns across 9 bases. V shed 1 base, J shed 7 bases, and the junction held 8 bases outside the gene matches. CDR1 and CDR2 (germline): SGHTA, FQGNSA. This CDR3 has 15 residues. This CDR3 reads CASSLVAGGPREQYF. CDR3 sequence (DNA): TGTGCCAGCAGCTTAGTCGCGGGAGGGCCGAGGGAGCAGTACTTC.

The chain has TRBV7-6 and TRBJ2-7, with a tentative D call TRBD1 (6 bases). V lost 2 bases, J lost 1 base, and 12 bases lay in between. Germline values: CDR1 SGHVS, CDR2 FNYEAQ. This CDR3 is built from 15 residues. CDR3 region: CASSLSPDSSYEQYF. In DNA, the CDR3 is TGTGCCAGCAGCTTATCCCCGGACAGTTCCTACGAGCAGTACTTC.

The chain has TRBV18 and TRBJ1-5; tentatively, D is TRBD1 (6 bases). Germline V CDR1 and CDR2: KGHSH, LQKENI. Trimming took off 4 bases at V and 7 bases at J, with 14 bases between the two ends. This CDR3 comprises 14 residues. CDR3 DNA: TGTGCCAGCTCACGATTGAGGGGGAAGCAGCCCCAGCATTTT. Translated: CASSRLRGKQPQHF.